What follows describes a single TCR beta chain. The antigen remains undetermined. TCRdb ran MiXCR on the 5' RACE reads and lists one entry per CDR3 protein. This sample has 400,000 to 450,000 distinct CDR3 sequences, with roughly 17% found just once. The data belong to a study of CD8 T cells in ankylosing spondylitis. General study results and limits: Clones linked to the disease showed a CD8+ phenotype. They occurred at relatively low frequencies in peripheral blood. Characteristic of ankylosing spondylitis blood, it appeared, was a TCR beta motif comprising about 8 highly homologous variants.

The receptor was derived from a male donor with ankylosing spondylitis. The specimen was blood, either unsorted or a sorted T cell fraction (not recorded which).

DNA of the CDR3: TGTGCCAGCGCCCGACTGCGGCTAGCGAACACTGAAGCTTTCTTT. This codes for CASARLRLANTEAFF. This chain uses TRBV28 with TRBJ1-1; no clear D. V gave up 8 bases and J gave up 1 base, with 17 bases separating them. The CDR3 totals 15 residues. CDR1 is MDHEN, CDR2 SYDVKM, per germline.